Below are 13 T cell receptor beta chains sequenced from a single sample in a study of blood T cell repertoires in COVID-19 (dated by TCRdb to the early 2020s). Library method: the immunoSEQ multiplex PCR assay. TCRdb re-hosts the immuneACCESS table, in-frame sequences only. Its copies lack some clones; in the studies checked, an unresolved V gene accounts for under half of them, and the cause for the rest is not known. The sample profile shows 60,000 to 90,000 clones; 70% to 90% of them were found once. The biggest ten clones account for approximately 11% of the sample. The specimen sequenced was peripheral blood. The receptors were sampled from a man aged 55 to 70 with COVID-19, enrolled during active disease.

The chain joins TRBV30 to TRBJ1-6; D not resolved. Trimming removed 3 bases from V and 4 bases from J, with 7 bases in between. The germline V gene encodes CDR1 GTSNPN and CDR2 SVGIG (reference sequence). The CDR3 runs to 13 residues. This chain's CDR3 is CAWRPGYNSPLHF. The CDR3 DNA reads TGTGCCTGGAGACCGGGATATAATTCACCCCTCCACTTT.

This chain links TRBV18 with TRBJ1-2; D is ambiguous. Trimming removed 3 bases from V and 5 bases from J, with 16 bases in between. The CDR3 runs 15 residues. Looked up from germline, CDR1 is KGHSH and CDR2 is LQKENI. The CDR3 nucleotides read TGTGCCAGCTCACCCGGAGCGGCAGATACTTATGGCTACACCTTC. It specifies CASSPGAADTYGYTF.

The chain carries TRBV2 and TRBJ1-5, with D possibly matching TRBD1 (6 bases). The V end was cut by 6 bases, the J end by 0 bases, with 9 bases between. Germline CDR1 is SNHLY and CDR2 is FYNNEI. The CDR3 covers 14 residues. The CDR3 DNA is TGTGCCAGCAGGGACAGATCTAGCAATCAGCCCCAGCATTTT. It encodes CASRDRSSNQPQHF. The whole variable domain, remainder taken from reference TRBV2 and TRBJ1-5, is EPEVTQTPSHQVTQMGQEVILRCVPISNHLYFYWYRQILGQKVEFLVSFYNNEISEKSEIFDDQFSVERPDGSNFTLKIRSTKLEDSAMYFCASRDRSSNQPQHFGDGTRLSIL.

DNA of the CDR3: TGTGCCAGCAGTTTTGTAGCGGGAGCTGACGGGGAGCTGTTTTTT. It specifies CASSFVAGADGELFF. The genes are TRBV6-5 and TRBJ2-2; 9 nucleotides match TRBD2. This CDR3 is 15 amino acids long. CDR1 and CDR2 from the germline V gene are MNHEY and SVGAGI. V was pared by 4 bases and J by 7 bases, with 7 bases of the junction left unmatched.

In its sample, this clone was seen once. The chain joins TRBV24-1 to TRBJ2-5; the match to TRBD1 covers 7 bases. The V gene's germline CDR1 is KGHDR and CDR2 SFDVKD. This CDR3 spans 15 amino acids. V lost 7 bases and J lost 4; bases outside the gene matches: 11. The CDR3 here is CATSTTDRVVETQYF. In nucleotides, the CDR3 is TGTGCCACCAGCACTACCGACAGGGTGGTAGAGACCCAGTACTTC.

The V gene is TRBV6-1, the J gene TRBJ2-7; D perhaps matches TRBD1 (6 bases). V was shortened by 1 base and J by 2 bases, with 15 bases between the two germline ends. The length of the CDR3 is 16 residues. The germline V gene has CDR1 MNHNS and CDR2 SASEGT. CDR3 DNA: TGTGCCAGCAGTGAAGTTTGGCGACAGGCGACCTACGAGCAGTACTTC. This codes for CASSEVWRQATYEQYF.

The chain has TRBV24-1 and TRBJ1-1, with D perhaps matching TRBD1 (6 bases). Per germline, CDR1 KGHDR and CDR2 SFDVKD. The CDR3 spans 11 residues. With 9 bases removed from V and 9 bases from J, the gap between germline ends came to 13 bases. CDR3 residues: CATGDNQKAFF. Here the CDR3 DNA reads TGTGCCACCGGGGACAACCAGAAAGCTTTCTTT.

This clone has just a few counts. The rearrangement links TRBV10-1 to TRBJ2-6; 10 bases are shared with TRBD1. The ends lost 0 bases at V and 1 base at J; junction bases unmatched: 3. CDR3 length: 18 residues. CDR1 and CDR2 from the germline V gene are WNHNN and SYGVQD (reference sequence). The CDR3 loop reads CASSESDRGISGANVLTF. CDR3 coding DNA: TGCGCCAGCAGTGAGTCGGACAGGGGGATTTCTGGGGCCAACGTCCTGACTTTC.

The J gene is TRBJ1-1, the V gene TRBV5-1; 7 bases are a match to TRBD1. The ends lost 4 bases at V and 7 bases at J; junction bases unmatched: 13. Germline V lookup: CDR1 SGHRS, CDR2 YFSETQ. CDR3 size: 15 residues. In DNA form, the CDR3 reads TGCGCCAGCAGCCTAGGGGACAGTTATGGGGGTGAAGCTTTCTTT. The encoded protein is CASSLGDSYGGEAFF.

The chain combines TRBV7-2 with TRBJ2-5; TRBD1 might be the D (7 bases). The CDR3 is 14 residues long. In germline, CDR1 is SGHTA, CDR2 FQGNSA. V was pared by 3 bases and J by 4 bases, with 12 bases between. The CDR3 protein is CASSFQGGGETQYF. DNA for the CDR3: TGTGCCAGCAGCTTCCAGGGGGGAGGAGAGACCCAGTACTTC.

The rearrangement uses TRBV11-2 and TRBJ2-3, with D possibly matching TRBD2 (6 bases). CDR3 length: 15 amino acids. Germline V gives CDR1 SGHAT, CDR2 FQNNGV. The germline V and J ends were trimmed by 3 bases and 1 base, with 11 bases remaining between them. The CDR3 coding sequence is TGTGCCAGCAGCTTTAATACGGGGGGCACAGATACGCAGTATTTT. This encodes CASSFNTGGTDTQYF.

The J gene is TRBJ2-1, the V gene TRBV11-3; D unresolved. V lost 6 bases and J lost 4, with 10 bases in between. Germline assignment: CDR1 SGHNT and CDR2 YENEEA. The length of the CDR3 is 13 residues. The CDR3 DNA reads TGTGCCAGCAGTTTGGGCCGTTACAATGAGCAGTTCTTC. It yields the protein CASSLGRYNEQFF.

This clone was detected only a few times. J is TRBJ2-7 and V is TRBV30; 7 positions agree with TRBD2. Germline V CDR1 and CDR2: GTSNPN, SVGIG (reference sequence). J was trimmed by 9 bases and V by 4 bases; bases with no gene match: 12. The CDR3 length is 13 residues. The CDR3 region is CAWTRGRLGRQYF. CDR3 nucleotide sequence: TGTGCCTGGACTCGCGGGAGACTGGGTAGGCAGTACTTC.